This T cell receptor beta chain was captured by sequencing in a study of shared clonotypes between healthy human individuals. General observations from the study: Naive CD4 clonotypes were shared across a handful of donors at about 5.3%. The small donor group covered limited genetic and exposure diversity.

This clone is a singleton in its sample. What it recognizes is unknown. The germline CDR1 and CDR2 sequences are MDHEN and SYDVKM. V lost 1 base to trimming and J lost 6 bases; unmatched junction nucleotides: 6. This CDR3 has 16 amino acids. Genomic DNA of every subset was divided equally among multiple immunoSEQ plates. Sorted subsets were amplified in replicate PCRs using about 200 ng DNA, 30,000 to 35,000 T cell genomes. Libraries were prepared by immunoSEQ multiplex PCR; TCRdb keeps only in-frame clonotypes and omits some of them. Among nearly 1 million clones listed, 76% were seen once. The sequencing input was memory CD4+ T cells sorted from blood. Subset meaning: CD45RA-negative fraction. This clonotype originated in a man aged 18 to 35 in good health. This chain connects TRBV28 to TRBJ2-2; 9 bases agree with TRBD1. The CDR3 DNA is TGTGCCAGCAGTTTATTCCGGGACAGGGCGTCCGGGGAGCTGTTTTTT. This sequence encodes CASSLFRDRASGELFF.